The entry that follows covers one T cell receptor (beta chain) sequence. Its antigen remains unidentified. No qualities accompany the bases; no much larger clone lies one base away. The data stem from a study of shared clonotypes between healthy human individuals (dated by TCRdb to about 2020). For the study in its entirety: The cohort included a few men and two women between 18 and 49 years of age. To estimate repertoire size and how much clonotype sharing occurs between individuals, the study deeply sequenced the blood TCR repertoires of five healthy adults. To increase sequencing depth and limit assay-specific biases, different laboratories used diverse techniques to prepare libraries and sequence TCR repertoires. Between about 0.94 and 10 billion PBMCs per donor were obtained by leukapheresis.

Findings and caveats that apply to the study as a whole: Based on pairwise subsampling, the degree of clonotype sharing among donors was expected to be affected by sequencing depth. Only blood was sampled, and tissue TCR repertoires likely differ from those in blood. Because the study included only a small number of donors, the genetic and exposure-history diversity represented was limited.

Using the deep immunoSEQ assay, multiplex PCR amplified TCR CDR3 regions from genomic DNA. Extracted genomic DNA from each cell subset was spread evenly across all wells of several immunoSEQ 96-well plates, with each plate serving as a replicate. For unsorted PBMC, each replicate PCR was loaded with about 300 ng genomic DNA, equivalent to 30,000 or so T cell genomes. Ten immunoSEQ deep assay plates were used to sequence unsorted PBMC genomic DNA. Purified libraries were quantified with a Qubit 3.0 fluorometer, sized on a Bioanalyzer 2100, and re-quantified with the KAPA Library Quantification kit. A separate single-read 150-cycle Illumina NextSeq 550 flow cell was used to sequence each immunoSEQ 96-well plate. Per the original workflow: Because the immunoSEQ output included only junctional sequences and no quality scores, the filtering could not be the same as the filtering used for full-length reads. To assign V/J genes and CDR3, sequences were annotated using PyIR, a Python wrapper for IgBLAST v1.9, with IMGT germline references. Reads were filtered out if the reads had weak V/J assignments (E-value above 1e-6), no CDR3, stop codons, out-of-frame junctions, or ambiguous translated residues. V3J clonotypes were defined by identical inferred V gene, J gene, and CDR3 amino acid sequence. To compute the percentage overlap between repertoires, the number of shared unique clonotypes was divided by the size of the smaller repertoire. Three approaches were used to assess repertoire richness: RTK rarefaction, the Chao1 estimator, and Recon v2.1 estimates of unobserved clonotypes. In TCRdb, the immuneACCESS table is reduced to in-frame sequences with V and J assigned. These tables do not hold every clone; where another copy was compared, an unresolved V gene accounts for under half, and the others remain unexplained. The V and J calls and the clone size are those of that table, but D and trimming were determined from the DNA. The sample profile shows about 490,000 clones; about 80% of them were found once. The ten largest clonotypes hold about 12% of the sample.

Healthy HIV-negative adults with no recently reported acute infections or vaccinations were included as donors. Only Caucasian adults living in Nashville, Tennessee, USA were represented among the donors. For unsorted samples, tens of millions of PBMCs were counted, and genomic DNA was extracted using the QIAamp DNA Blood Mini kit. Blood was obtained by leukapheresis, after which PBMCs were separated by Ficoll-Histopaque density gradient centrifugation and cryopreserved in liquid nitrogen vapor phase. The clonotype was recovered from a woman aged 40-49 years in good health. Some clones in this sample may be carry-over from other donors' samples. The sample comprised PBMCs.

The CDR3 region: CASSFGQGALYEQYF. Here is the DNA: TGTGCCAGCAGTTTTGGGCAGGGGGCTCTCTACGAGCAGTACTTC. This chain is built from TRBV27 and TRBJ2-7, and TRBD1 matches 8 of the central bases. The germline V gene (reference sequence) specifies MNHEY as CDR1 and SMNVEV as CDR2. V is cut back by 3 bases and J by 3 bases, with 7 bases in the junction unmatched. From the cysteine through the phenylalanine, the CDR3 covers 15 amino acids. Just CDR3 DNA is preserved here, 45 bases in frame from base 1.